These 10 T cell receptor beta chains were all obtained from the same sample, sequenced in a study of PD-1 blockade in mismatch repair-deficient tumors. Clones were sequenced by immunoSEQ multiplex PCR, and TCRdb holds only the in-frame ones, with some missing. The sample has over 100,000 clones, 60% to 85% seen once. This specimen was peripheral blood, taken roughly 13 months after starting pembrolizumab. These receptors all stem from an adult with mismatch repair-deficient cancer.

Here the CDR3 DNA reads TGTGCCAGCAGCGTAGGAAGGGGGGACTTACATGAGCAGTTCTTC. The encoded protein is CASSVGRGDLHEQFF. V usage is TRBV9 and J usage is TRBJ2-1; TRBD1 or TRBD2 may be the D gene (6 bases each). The V gene lost 0 bases and the J gene lost 8 bases, with 15 bases spanning the gap. CDR3 length: 15 amino acids. Germline V gene data show CDR1 as SGDLS and CDR2 as YYNGEE.

The CDR3 nucleotides are TGTGCCAGCAGCTCCGGGACTAGCGGGAGAGGCACAGATACGCAGTATTTT. The encoded protein is CASSSGTSGRGTDTQYF. The chain recombines TRBV7-8 with TRBJ2-3, with 14 bases aligning to TRBD2. The CDR3 contains 17 residues. Germline values: CDR1 SGHVS, CDR2 FQNEAQ. With V trimmed by 4 bases and J by 1 base, 4 bases remained unmatched.

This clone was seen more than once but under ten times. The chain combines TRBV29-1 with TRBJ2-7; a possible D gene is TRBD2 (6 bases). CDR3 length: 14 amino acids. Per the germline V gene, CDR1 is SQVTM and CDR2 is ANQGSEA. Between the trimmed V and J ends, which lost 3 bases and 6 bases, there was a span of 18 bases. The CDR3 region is CSVEVSLARSEQYF. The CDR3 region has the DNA TGCAGCGTTGAGGTCTCCCTAGCGCGATCCGAGCAGTACTTC.

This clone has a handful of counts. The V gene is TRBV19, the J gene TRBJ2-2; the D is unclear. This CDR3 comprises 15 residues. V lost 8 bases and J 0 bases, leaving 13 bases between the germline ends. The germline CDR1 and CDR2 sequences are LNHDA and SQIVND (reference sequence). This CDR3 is CASHQAVTNTGELFF. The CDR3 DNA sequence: TGTGCCAGTCATCAGGCGGTCACGAACACCGGGGAGCTGTTTTTT.

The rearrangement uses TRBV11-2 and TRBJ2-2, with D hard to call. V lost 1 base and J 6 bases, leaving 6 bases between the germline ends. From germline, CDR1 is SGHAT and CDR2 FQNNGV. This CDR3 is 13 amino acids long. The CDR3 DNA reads TGTGCCAGCAGCTTAGTTAGGGCCGGGGAGCTGTTTTTT. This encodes CASSLVRAGELFF.

CDR3 loop: CASSPPPDRLHGYTF. The CDR3 DNA reads TGTGCCAGTAGTCCACCCCCGGACAGGTTGCATGGCTACACCTTC. V gene TRBV19 combines with J gene TRBJ1-2, with TRBD1 identical over 7 bases. The CDR3 is 15 amino acids. The germline V gene encodes CDR1 LNHDA and CDR2 SQIVND (reference sequence). Losses at the gene ends were 5 bases for V and 6 bases for J; bases not matched to a gene: 12.

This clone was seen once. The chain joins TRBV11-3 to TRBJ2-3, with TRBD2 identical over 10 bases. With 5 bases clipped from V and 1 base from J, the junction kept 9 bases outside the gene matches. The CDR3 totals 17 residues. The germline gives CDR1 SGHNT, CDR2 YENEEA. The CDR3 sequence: CASSPQTGTSGTDTQYF. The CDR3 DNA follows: TGTGCCAGCAGCCCGCAGACCGGGACTAGCGGCACAGATACGCAGTATTTT.

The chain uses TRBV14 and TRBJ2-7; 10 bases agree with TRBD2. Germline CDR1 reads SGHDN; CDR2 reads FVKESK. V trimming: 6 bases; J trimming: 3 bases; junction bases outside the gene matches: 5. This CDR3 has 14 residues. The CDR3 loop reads CASRHASGSYEQYF. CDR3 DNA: TGTGCCAGCAGACACGCTAGCGGGAGCTACGAGCAGTACTTC. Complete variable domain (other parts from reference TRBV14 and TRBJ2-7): EAGVTQFPSHSVIEKGQTVTLRCDPISGHDNLYWYRRVMGKEIKFLLHFVKESKQDESGMPNNRFLAERTGGTYSTLKVQPAELEDSGVYFCASRHASGSYEQYFGPGTRLTVT.

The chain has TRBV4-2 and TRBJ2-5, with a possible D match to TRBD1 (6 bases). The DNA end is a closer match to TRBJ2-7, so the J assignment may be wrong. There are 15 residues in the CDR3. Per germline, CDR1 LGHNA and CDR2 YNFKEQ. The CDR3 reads CASSQDPDSSYEQYF. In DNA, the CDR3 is TGTGCCAGCAGCCAAGATCCGGACAGCTCCTACGAGCAGTACTTC.

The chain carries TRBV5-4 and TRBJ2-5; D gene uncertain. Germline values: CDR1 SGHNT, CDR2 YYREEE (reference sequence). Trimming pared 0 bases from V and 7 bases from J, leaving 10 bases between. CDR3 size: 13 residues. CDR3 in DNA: TGTGCCAGCAGCTTGGCATCCTTAGGGACCCAGTACTTC. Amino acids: CASSLASLGTQYF. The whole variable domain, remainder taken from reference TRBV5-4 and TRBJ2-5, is ETGVTQSPTHLIKTRGQQVTLRCSSQSGHNTVSWYQQALGQGPQFIFQYYREEENGRGNFPPRFSGLQFPNYSSELNVNALELDDSALYLCASSLASLGTQYFGPGTRLLVL.